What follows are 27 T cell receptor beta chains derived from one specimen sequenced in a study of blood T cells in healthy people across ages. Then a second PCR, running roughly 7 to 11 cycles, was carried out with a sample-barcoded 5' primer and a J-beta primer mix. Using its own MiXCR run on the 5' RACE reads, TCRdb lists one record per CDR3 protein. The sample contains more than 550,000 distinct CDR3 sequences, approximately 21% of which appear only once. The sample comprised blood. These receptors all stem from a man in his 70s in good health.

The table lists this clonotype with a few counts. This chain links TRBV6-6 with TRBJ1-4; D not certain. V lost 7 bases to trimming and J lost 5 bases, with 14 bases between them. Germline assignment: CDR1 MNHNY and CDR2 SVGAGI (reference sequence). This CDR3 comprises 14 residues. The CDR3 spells CASTRWSPNEKLFF. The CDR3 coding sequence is TGTGCCAGCACTCGCTGGTCCCCCAATGAAAAACTGTTTTTT.

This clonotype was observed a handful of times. CDR3 nucleotides: TGTGCCACCAGCAGAACCAAGGCTGCGGTGGATACGCAGTATTTT. This codes for CATSRTKAAVDTQYF. The chain links TRBV15 to TRBJ2-3; no firm D call. Germline V gene lookup returns CDR1 LNHNV and CDR2 YYDKDF (reference sequence). CDR3 length equals 15 residues. The germline V and J ends were trimmed by 2 bases and 6 bases, with 15 bases remaining between them.

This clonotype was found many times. CDR3 protein: CASSEAGTGKGDTQYF. The CDR3, as DNA: TGTGCCAGCAGCGAAGCCGGGACAGGGAAGGGGGATACGCAGTATTTT. This chain links TRBV9 with TRBJ2-3, with 9 nucleotides matching TRBD1. CDR1 SGDLS and CDR2 YYNGEE come from the germline V gene. V was pared by 3 bases and J by 6 bases, with 11 bases of the junction left unmatched. The CDR3 length is 16 residues.

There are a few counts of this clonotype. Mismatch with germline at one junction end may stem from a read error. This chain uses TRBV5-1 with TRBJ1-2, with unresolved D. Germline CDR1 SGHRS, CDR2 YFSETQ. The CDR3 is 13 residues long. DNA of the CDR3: TGCGCCAGCTCTTCGCTTCCTAACTATGGCTACGCCTTC. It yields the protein CASSSLPNYGYAF.

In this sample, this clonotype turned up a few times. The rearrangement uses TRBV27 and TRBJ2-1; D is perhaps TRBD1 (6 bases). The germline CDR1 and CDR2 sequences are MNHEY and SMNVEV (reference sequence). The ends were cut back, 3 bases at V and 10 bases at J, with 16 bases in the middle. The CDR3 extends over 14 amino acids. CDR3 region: CASSFRQENREQFF. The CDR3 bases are TGTGCCAGCAGTTTCAGACAGGAAAATAGGGAGCAGTTCTTC.

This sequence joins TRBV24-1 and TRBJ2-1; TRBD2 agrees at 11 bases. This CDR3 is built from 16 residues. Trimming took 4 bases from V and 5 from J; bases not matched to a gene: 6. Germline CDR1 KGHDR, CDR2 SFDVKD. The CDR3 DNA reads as TGTGCCACCAGTGAAGATAGCGGGAGGGTCGACAATGAGCAGTTCTTC. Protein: CATSEDSGRVDNEQFF.

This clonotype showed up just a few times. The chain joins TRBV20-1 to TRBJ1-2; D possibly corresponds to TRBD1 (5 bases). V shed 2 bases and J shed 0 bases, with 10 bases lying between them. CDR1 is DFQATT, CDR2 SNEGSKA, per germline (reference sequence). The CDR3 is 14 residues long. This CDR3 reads CSARRAGPNYGYTF. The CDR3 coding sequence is TGCAGTGCTAGAAGGGCAGGGCCTAACTATGGCTACACCTTC.

The CDR3 is CATSPGDYGYTF. CDR3 coding DNA: TGTGCCACGTCCCCGGGGGACTATGGCTACACCTTC. V usage is TRBV7-9 and J usage is TRBJ1-2; the D gene is possibly TRBD1 (5 bases). CDR3 length: 12 amino acids. The V gene's germline CDR1 is SEHNR and CDR2 FQNEAQ (reference sequence). Trimming took 10 bases from V and 3 from J, leaving 12 bases between them.

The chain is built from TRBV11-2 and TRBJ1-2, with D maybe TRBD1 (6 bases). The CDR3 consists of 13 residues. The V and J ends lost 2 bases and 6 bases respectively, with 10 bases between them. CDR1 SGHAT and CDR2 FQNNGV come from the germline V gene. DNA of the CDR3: TGTGCCAGCAGCTTATCAGGGGCGGATGGCTACACCTTC. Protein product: CASSLSGADGYTF.

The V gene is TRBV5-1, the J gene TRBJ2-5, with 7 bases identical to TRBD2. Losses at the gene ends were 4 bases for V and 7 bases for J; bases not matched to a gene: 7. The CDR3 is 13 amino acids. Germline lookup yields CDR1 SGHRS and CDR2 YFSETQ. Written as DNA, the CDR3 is TGCGCCAGCAGCGCCGGACTAGAGGGGACCCAGTACTTC. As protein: CASSAGLEGTQYF.

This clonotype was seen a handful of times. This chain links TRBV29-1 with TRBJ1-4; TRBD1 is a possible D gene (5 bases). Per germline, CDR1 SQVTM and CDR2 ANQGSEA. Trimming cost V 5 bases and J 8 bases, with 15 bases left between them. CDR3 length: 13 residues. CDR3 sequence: CSVRWQGSEKLFF. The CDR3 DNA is TGCAGCGTTCGGTGGCAGGGAAGCGAAAAACTGTTTTTT.

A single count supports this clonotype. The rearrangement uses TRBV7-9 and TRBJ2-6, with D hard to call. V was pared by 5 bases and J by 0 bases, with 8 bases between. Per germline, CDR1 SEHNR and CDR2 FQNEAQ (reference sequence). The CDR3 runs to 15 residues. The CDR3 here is CASSTQYSGANVLTF. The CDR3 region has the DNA TGTGCCAGCAGCACCCAATACTCTGGGGCCAACGTCCTGACTTTC.

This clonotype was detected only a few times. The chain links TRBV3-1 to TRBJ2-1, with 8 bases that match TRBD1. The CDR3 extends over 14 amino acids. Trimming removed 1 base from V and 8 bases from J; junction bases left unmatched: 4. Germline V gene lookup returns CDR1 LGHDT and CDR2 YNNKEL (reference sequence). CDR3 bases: TGTGCCAGCAGCCAAGGGACAGGGTGGTATGAGCAGTTCTTC. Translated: CASSQGTGWYEQFF.

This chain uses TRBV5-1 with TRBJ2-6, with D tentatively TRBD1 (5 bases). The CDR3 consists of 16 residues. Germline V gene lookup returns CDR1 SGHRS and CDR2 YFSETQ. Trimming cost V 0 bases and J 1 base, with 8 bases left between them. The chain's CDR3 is CASSLAGFSGANVLTF. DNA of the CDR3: TGCGCCAGCAGCTTGGCAGGGTTTTCTGGGGCCAACGTCCTGACTTTC.

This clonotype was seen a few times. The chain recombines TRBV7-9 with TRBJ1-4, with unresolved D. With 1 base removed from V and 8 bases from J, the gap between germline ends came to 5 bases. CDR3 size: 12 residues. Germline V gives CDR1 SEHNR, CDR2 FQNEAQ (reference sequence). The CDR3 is CASSLGKEKLFF. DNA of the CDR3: TGTGCCAGCAGCTTAGGCAAGGAAAAACTGTTTTTT.

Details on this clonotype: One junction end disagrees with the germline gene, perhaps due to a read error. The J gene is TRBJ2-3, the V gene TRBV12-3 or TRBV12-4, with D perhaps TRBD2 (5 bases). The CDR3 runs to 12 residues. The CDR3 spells CANEGRADAQYF. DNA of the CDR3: TGTGCCAATGAGGGTAGAGCAGATGCGCAGTATTTT.

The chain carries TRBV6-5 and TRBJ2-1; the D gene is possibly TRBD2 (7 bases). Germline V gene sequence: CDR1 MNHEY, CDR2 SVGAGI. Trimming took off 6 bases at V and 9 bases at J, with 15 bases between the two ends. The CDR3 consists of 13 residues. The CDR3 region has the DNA TGTGCCAGCAGGTTTGGGGGGGCGGGTGAGCAGTTCTTC. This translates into CASRFGGAGEQFF.

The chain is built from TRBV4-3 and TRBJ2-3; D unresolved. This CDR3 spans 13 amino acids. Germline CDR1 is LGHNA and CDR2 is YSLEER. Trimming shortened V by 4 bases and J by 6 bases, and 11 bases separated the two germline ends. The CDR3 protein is CASSRVISDTQYF. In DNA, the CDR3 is TGCGCCAGCAGCCGCGTGATTTCGGATACGCAGTATTTT.

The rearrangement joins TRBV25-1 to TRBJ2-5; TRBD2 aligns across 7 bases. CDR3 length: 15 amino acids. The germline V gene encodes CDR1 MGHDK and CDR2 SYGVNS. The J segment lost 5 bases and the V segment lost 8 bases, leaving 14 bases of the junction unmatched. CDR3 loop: CASSKRGLGEETQYF. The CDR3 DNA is TGTGCCAGCTCAAAGCGGGGCTTAGGGGAGGAGACCCAGTACTTC.

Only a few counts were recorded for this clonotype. The CDR3 DNA is TGTGCCACCAGTTCTAACTTCCTTCAAGAGACCCAGTACTTC. This translates into CATSSNFLQETQYF. The chain is built from TRBV24-1 and TRBJ2-5; D remains unclear. Germline assignment: CDR1 KGHDR and CDR2 SFDVKD. Trimming pared 6 bases from V and 2 bases from J, leaving 12 bases between. The CDR3 spans 14 residues.

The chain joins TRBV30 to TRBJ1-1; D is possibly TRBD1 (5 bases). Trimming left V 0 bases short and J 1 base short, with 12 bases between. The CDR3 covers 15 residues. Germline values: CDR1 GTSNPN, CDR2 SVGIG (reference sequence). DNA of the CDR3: TGTGCCTGGAGTGTACTGGGACGGGGGAACACTGAAGCTTTCTTT. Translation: CAWSVLGRGNTEAFF.

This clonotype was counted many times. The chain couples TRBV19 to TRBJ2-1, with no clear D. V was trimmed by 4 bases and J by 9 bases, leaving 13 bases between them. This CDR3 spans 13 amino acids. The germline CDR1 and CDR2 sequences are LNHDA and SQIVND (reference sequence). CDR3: CASSNPQISEQFF. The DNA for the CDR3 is TGTGCCAGTAGTAACCCACAAATCAGTGAGCAGTTCTTC.

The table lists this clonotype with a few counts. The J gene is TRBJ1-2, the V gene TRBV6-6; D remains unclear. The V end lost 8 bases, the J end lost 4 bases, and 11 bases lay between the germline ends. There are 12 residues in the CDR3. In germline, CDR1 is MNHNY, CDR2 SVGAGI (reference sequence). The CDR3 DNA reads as TGTGCCAGCGGCCAGGACCGCTATGGCTACACCTTC. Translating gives CASGQDRYGYTF.

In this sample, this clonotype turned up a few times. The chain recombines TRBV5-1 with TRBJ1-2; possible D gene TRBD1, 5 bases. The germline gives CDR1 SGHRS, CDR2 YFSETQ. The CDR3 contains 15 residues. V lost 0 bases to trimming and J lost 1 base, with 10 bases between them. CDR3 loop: CASSLGPRDNYGYTF. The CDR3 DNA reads TGCGCCAGCAGCTTGGGTCCCAGGGATAACTATGGCTACACCTTC.

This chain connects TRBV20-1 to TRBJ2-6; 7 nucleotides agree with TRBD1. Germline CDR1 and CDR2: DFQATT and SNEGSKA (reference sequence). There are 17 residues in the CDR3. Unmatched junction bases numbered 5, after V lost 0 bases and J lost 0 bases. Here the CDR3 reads CSARDWGQSSGANVLTF. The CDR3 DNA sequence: TGCAGTGCTAGAGATTGGGGACAGAGCTCTGGGGCCAACGTCCTGACTTTC.

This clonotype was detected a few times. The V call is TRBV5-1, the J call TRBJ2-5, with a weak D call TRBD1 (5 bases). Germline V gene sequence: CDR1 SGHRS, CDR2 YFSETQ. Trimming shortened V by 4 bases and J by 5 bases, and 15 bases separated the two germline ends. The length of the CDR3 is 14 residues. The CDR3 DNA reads TGCGCCAGCAGCCAAAAGACAGATTCGGAGACCCAGTACTTC. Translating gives CASSQKTDSETQYF.

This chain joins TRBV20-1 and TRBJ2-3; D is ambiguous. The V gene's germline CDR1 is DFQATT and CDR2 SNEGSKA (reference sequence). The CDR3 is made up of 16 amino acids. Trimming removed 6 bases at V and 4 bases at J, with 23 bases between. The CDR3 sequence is CSASRSVYPSPDTQYF. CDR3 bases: TGCAGTGCCTCCCGGAGTGTTTACCCAAGCCCAGATACGCAGTATTTT.